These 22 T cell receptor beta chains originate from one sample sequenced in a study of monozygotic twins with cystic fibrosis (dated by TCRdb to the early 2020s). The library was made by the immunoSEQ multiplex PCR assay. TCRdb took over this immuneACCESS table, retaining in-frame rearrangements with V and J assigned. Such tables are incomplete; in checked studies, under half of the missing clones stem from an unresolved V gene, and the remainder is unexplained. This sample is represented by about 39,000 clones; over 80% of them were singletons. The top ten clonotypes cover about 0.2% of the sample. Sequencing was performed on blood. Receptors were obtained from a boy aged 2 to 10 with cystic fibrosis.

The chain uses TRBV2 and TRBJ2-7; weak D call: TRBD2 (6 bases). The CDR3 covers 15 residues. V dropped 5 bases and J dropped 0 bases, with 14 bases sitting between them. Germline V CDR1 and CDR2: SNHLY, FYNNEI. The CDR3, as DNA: TGTGCCAGCAGTTCACCGGGACTTCTCTCCTACGAGCAGTACTTC. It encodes CASSSPGLLSYEQYF.

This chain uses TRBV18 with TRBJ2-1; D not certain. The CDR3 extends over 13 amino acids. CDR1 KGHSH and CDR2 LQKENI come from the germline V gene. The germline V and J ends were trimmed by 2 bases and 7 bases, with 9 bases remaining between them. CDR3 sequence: CASSPGDVNEQFF. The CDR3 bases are TGTGCCAGCTCACCAGGAGACGTGAATGAGCAGTTCTTC. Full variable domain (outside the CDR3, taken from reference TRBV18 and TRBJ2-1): NAGVMQNPRHLVRRRGQEARLRCSPMKGHSHVYWYRQLPEEGLKFMVYLQKENIIDESGMPKERFSAEFPKEGPSILRIQQVVRGDSAAYFCASSPGDVNEQFFGPGTRLTVL.

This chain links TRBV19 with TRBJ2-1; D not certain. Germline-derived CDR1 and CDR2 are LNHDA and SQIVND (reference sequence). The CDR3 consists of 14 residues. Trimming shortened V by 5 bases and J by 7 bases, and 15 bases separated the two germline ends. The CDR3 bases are TGTGCCAGTAGTTATAGTTCAGGTTGGAATGAGCAGTTCTTC. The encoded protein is CASSYSSGWNEQFF.

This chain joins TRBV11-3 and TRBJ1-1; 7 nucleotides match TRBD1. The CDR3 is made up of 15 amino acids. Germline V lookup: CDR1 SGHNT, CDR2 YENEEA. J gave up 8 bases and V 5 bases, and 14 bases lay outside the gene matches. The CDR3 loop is CASSPRQGGIVEAFF. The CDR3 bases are TGTGCCAGCAGCCCGCGACAGGGTGGTATTGTAGAAGCTTTCTTT. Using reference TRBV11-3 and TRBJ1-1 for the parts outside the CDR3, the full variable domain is EAGVVQSPRYKIIEKKQPVAFWCNPISGHNTLYWYLQNLGQGPELLIRYENEEAVDDSQLPKDRFSAERLKGVDSTLKIQPAELGDSAVYLCASSPRQGGIVEAFFGQGTRLTVV.

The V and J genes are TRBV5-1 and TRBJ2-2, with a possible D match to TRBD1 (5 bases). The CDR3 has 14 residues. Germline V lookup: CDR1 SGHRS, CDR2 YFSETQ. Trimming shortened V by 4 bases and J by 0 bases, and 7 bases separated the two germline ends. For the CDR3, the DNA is TGCGCCAGCAGCAGGACAACGAACACCGGGGAGCTGTTTTTT. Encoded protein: CASSRTTNTGELFF.

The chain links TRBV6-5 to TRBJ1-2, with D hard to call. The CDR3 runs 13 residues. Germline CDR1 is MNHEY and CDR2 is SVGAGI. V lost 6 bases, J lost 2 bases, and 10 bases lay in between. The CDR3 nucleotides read TGTGCCAGCAGGGAGACAAGCAACTATGGCTACACCTTC. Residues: CASRETSNYGYTF.

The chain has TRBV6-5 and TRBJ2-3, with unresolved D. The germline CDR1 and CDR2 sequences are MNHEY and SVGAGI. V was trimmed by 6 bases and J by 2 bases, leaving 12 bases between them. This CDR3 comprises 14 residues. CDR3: CASSPRDNTDTQYF. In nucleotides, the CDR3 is TGTGCCAGCAGCCCCCGTGACAACACAGATACGCAGTATTTT.

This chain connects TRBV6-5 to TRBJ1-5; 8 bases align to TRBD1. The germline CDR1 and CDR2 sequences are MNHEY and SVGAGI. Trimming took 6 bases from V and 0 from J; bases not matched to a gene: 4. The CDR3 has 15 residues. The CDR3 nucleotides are TGTGCCAGCAGCCCGGACAGGGCTAGCAATCAGCCCCAGCATTTT. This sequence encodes CASSPDRASNQPQHF.

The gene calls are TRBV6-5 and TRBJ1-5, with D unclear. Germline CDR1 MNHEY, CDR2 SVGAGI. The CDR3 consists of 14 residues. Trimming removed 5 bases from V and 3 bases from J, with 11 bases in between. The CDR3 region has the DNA TGTGCCAGCAGTCTTCTAAATTACAATCAGCCCCAGCATTTT. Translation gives CASSLLNYNQPQHF.

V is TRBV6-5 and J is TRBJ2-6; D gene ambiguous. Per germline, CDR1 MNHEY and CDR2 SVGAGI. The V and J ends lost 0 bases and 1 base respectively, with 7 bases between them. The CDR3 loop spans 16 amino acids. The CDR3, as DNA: TGTGCCAGCAGTTACTCGACGGCATCTGGGGCCAACGTCCTGACTTTC. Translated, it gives CASSYSTASGANVLTF.

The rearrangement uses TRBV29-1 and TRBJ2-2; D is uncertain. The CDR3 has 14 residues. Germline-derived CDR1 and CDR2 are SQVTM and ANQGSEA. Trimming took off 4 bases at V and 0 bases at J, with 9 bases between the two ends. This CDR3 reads CSVAEQSNTGELFF. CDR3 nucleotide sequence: TGCAGCGTTGCGGAACAGTCGAACACCGGGGAGCTGTTTTTT.

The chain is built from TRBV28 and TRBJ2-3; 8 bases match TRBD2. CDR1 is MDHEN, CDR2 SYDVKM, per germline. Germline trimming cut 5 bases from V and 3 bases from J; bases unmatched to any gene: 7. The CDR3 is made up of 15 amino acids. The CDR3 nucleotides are TGTGCCAGCAGTCCCCGGCGGGGGGATACAGATACGCAGTATTTT. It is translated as CASSPRRGDTDTQYF.

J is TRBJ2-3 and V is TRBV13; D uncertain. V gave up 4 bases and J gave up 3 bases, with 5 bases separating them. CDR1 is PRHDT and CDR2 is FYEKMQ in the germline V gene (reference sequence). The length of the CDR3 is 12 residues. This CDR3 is CASSSLTDTQYF. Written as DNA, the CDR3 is TGTGCCAGCAGCTCGCTTACAGATACGCAGTATTTT.

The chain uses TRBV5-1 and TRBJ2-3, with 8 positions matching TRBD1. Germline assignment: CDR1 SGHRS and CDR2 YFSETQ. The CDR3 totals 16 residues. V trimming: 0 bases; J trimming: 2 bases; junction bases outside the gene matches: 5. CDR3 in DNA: TGCGCCAGCAGCTTGGATGGGACAGGCACCACAGATACGCAGTATTTT. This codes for CASSLDGTGTTDTQYF.

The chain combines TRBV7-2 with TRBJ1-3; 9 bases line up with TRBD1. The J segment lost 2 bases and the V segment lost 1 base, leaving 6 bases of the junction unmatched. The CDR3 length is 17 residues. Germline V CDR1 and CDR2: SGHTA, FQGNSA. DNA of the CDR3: TGTGCCAGCAGCTTAGGAGGACAGGGGAGAGCTGGAAACACCATATATTTT. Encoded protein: CASSLGGQGRAGNTIYF.

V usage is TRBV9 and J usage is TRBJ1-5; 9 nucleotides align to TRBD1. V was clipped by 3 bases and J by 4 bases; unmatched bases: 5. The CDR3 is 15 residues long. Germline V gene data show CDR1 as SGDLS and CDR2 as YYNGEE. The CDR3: CASSEGQGPNQPQHF. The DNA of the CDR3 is TGTGCCAGCAGCGAGGGACAGGGCCCGAATCAGCCCCAGCATTTT.

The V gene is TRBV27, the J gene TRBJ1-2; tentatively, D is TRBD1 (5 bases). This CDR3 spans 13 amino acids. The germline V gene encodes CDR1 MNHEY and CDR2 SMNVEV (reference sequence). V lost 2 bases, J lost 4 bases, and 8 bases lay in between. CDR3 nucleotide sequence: TGTGCCAGCAGTTTACAGGGTTCCTATGGCTACACCTTC. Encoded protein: CASSLQGSYGYTF.

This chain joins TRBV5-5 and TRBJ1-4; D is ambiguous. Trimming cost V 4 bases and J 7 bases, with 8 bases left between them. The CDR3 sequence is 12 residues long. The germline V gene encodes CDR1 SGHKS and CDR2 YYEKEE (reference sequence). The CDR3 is CASSGEGEKLFF. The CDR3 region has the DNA TGTGCCAGCAGCGGGGAGGGTGAAAAACTGTTTTTT.

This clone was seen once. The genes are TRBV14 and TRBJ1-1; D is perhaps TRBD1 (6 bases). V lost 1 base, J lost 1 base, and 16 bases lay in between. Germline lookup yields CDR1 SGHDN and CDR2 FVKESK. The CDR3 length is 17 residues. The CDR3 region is CASSQAGGTPSNTEAFF. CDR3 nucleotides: TGTGCCAGCAGCCAAGCGGGCGGGACACCGTCGAACACTGAAGCTTTCTTT.

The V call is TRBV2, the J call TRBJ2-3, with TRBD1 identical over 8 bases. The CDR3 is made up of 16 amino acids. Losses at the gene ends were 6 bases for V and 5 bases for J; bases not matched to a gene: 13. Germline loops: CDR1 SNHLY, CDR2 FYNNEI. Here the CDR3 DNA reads TGTGCCAGCAGAGAACCCGGGACAGGCCACCGAGATACGCAGTATTTT. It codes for CASREPGTGHRDTQYF.

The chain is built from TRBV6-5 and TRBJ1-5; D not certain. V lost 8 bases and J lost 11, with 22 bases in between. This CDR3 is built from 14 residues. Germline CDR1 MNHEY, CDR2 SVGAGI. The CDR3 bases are TGTGCCAGCCACCGGGTGGACCCCCCCGGGGCCCAGCATTTT. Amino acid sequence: CASHRVDPPGAQHF.

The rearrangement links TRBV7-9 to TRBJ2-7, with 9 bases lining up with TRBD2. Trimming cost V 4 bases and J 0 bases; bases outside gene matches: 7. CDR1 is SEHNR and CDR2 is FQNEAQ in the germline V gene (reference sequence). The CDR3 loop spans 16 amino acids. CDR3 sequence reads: CASSSGGGGPSYEQYF. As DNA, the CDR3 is TGTGCCAGCAGCTCCGGCGGGGGGGGACCCTCCTACGAGCAGTACTTC.